These T cell receptor beta chains were read from a single sample in a study of CD8 T cells in ankylosing spondylitis. Each CDR3 protein gets one entry after TCRdb re-called the 5' RACE reads with MiXCR. The sample lists 670,000 or so distinct CDR3 sequences, under 20% occurring once. The sequenced sample was blood, either unsorted or a sorted T cell fraction (not recorded which). The origin of the receptors is a male donor with ankylosing spondylitis. Both conserved end residues are part of each CDR3. The D gene is left open where the match is weak. Clone sizes are given selectively: once, few, many, or a class where the clone is expanded.

v_gene	d_gene	abundance	j_gene	CDR3aa	CDR3nt
TRBV20-1	.	few	TRBJ1-5	CSAPDGVSNQPQHF	TGCAGTGCCCCTGACGGGGTTAGCAATCAGCCCCAGCATTTT
TRBV3-1	TRBD1	few	TRBJ1-3	CASSQTGAASGNTIYF	TGTGCCAGCAGCCAAACAGGGGCCGCCTCTGGAAACACCATATATTTT
TRBV10-3	.	once	TRBJ2-7	CAIRAPEGYEQYF	TGTGCCATCAGGGCCCCTGAGGGGTACGAGCAGTACTTC
TRBV13	.	.	TRBJ2-5	CASSFRQDQETQYF	TGTGCCAGCAGCTTTAGACAGGACCAAGAGACCCAGTACTTC
TRBV7-2	.	.	TRBJ2-1	CASSLLGRNSYNEQFF	TGTGCCAGCAGCTTATTGGGGAGGAACTCCTACAATGAGCAGTTCTTC
TRBV29-1	.	few	TRBJ1-1	CSVEDRGRRQNTEAFF	TGCAGCGTTGAAGACCGCGGGCGGCGGCAGAACACTGAAGCTTTCTTT
TRBV3-1	.	.	TRBJ1-4	CASSQRGGDEKLFF	TGTGCCAGCAGCCAGAGGGGAGGGGATGAAAAACTGTTTTTT
TRBV6-2/TRBV6-3	.	.	TRBJ2-7	CASSYSIGGTASYEQYF	TGTGCCAGCAGTTACTCGATCGGCGGGACAGCCTCCTACGAGCAGTACTTC
TRBV12-3/TRBV12-4	TRBD1	.	TRBJ1-6	CASSTTGGLSPLHF	TGTGCCAGCAGTACAACAGGGGGCCTTTCACCCCTCCACTTT
TRBV15	.	.	TRBJ1-4	CATSRVRGPPTNEKLFF	TGTGCCACCAGCAGAGTGAGAGGTCCCCCAACTAATGAAAAACTGTTTTTT
TRBV25-1	.	.	TRBJ2-1	CASSEFSTLQANEQFF	TGTGCCAGCAGTGAATTTAGCACCCTCCAGGCCAATGAGCAGTTCTTC
TRBV4-3	.	.	TRBJ1-2	CASSQDLDSNYGYTF	TGCGCCAGCAGCCAAGATCTGGACAGCAACTATGGCTACACCTTC
TRBV18	TRBD1	.	TRBJ1-2	CASSPDLPGTGGDGYTF	TGTGCCAGCTCACCGGATCTTCCCGGGACAGGAGGGGATGGCTACACCTTC
TRBV2	.	.	TRBJ1-1	CASRYRDRGNTEAFF	TGTGCCAGCAGATACCGGGACCGGGGGAACACTGAAGCTTTCTTT
TRBV5-8	TRBD1	few	TRBJ2-7	CASSLRDSLEQYF	TGTGCCAGCAGCTTGCGGGACAGTCTCGAGCAGTACTTC
TRBV3-1	.	.	TRBJ2-3	CASSQDLRLVVPDTQYF	TGTGCCAGCAGCCAAGATCTGAGACTAGTCGTGCCAGATACGCAGTATTTT
TRBV11-2	.	.	TRBJ2-1	CASSLDDTGSSYNEQFF	TGTGCCAGCAGCTTAGACGATACGGGCAGCTCCTACAATGAGCAGTTCTTC
TRBV7-3	.	.	TRBJ2-3	CASSPNFRDTQYF	TGTGCCAGCAGCCCAAACTTCCGAGATACGCAGTATTTT
TRBV2	.	.	TRBJ2-1	CASSEQGNNNEQFF	TGTGCCAGCAGTGAACAGGGAAACAACAATGAGCAGTTCTTC
TRBV14	TRBD2	many	TRBJ2-1	CASSPLAGGPYNEQFF	TGTGCCAGCAGCCCCTTAGCGGGAGGGCCTTACAATGAGCAGTTCTTC
TRBV6-2/TRBV6-3	.	.	TRBJ1-2	CASSELYYGYTF	TGTGCCAGCAGCGAACTGTACTATGGCTACACCTTC
TRBV28	.	.	TRBJ1-3	CASSLRGSPGKGNTIYF	TGTGCCAGCAGTTTACGGGGCAGCCCCGGGAAAGGAAACACCATATATTTT
TRBV6-6	.	.	TRBJ2-5	CASLGMGTQYF	TGTGCCAGCCTAGGAATGGGGACCCAGTACTTC
TRBV12-3/TRBV12-4	.	.	TRBJ1-1	CASRRRTEAFF	TGTGCCAGCCGCAGGCGCACTGAAGCTTTCTTT
TRBV5-1	TRBD2	.	TRBJ2-2	CASSLGLAGLIQEELFF	TGCGCCAGCAGCTTGGGTCTAGCGGGATTAATTCAGGAGGAGCTGTTTTTT
TRBV6-2/TRBV6-3	.	.	TRBJ2-7	CASSQGLWQYF	TGTGCCAGCAGCCAGGGTTTATGGCAGTACTTC
TRBV3-1	.	.	TRBJ1-1	CASSRTQTNTEAFF	TGTGCCAGCAGCCGAACACAGACGAACACTGAAGCTTTCTTT
TRBV12-3/TRBV12-4	.	many	TRBJ2-7	CASSSVVAYEQYF	TGTGCCAGCAGTTCGGTGGTTGCCTACGAGCAGTACTTC
TRBV29-1	.	many	TRBJ2-4	CSVGEVGEYDIQYF	TGCAGCGTTGGGGAGGTGGGAGAATATGACATTCAGTACTTC
TRBV10-2	.	few	TRBJ1-5	CASSESTGIGPQHF	TGCGCCAGCAGTGAGTCGACGGGGATCGGGCCCCAGCATTTT
TRBV2	TRBD1	.	TRBJ2-2	CASRGQTGLDRVTGELFF	TGTGCCAGCAGGGGCCAGACAGGGTTGGATCGGGTCACCGGGGAGCTGTTTTTT
TRBV9	.	few	TRBJ1-4	CASNPGTNEKLFF	TGTGCCAGCAATCCGGGGACTAATGAAAAACTGTTTTTT
TRBV12-3/TRBV12-4	.	.	TRBJ2-3	CASTTGGQPTDTQYF	TGTGCCAGTACAACGGGGGGCCAACCCACAGATACGCAGTATTTT
TRBV4-1	TRBD1	.	TRBJ1-1	CASGATGEKNTEAFF	TGCGCCAGCGGAGCGACAGGGGAAAAGAACACTGAAGCTTTCTTT
TRBV5-1	.	.	TRBJ2-1	CASSFERISSSSYNEQFF	TGCGCCAGCAGCTTCGAGCGGATTAGTTCGAGCTCCTACAATGAGCAGTTCTTC
TRBV4-2	.	.	TRBJ2-1	CASSQGDAYNEQFF	TGTGCCAGCAGCCAAGGTGACGCCTACAATGAGCAGTTCTTC
TRBV6-5	.	.	TRBJ2-3	CASSYGQGRTDTQYF	TGTGCCAGCAGTTACGGGCAGGGTAGGACAGATACGCAGTATTTT
TRBV7-9	TRBD1	.	TRBJ2-7	CASSLGTGVDEQYF	TGTGCCAGCAGCTTAGGGACAGGGGTGGACGAGCAGTACTTC
TRBV24-1	.	few	TRBJ2-2	CATSDPGGSNTGELFF	TGTGCCACCAGTGATCCCGGAGGGAGCAACACCGGGGAGCTGTTTTTT
TRBV7-3	.	few	TRBJ2-3	CASSLNPGARSDTQYF	TGTGCCAGCAGCTTAAATCCGGGGGCGCGTTCAGATACGCAGTATTTT
TRBV2	TRBD1	few	TRBJ1-6	CASSLPGQGLSTGF	TGTGCCAGCAGTTTACCGGGACAGGGTCTATCAACAGGGTTT
TRBV12-3/TRBV12-4	TRBD1	few	TRBJ2-3	CASSSRTGNGDTQYF	TGTGCCAGCAGTTCCCGGACAGGGAATGGAGATACGCAGTATTTT
TRBV4-1	.	few	TRBJ2-3	CASSQQSPDTQYF	TGCGCCAGCAGCCAGCAGTCTCCGGATACGCAGTATTTT
TRBV15	TRBD1	few	TRBJ1-1	CATLSGTALAEAFF	TGTGCCACTCTATCCGGGACAGCACTAGCTGAAGCTTTCTTT
TRBV27	.	few	TRBJ1-1	CASSFVPGTEAFF	TGTGCCAGCAGTTTTGTCCCGGGCACTGAAGCTTTCTTT